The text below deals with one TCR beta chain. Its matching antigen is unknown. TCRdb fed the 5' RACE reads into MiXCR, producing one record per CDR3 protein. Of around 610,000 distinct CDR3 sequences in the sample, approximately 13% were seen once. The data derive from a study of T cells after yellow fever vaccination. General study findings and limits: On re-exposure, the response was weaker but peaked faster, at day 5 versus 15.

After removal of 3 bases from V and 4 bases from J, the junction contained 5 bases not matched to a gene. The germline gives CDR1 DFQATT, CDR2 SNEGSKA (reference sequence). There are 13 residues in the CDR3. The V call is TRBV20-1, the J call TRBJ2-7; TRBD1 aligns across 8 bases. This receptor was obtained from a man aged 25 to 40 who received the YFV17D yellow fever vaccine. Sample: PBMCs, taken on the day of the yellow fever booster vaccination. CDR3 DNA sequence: TGCAGTGCTAGGCCCGGGACAGGATACGAGCAGTACTTC. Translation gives CSARPGTGYEQYF.